These T cell receptor beta chains were read from a single sample in a study of blood T cell repertoires in COVID-19. TCRdb's table, derived via immunoSEQ multiplex PCR, lists solely in-frame clones and lacks some. The sample consists of 350,000 to 400,000 clones, around 87% of them appearing once. Sequencing used PBMCs or T cells enriched from blood (not recorded which). These receptors all come from a woman aged 25 to 39 with acute COVID-19. Both conserved end residues are part of each CDR3. Fields, in order: J gene, CDR3 length, clone size, D gene, V gene, CDR3 protein, CDR3 DNA. A D gene is named only where the DNA matches it firmly. Only some rows state a clone size, as once, few, many or a class for expanded clones.

TRBJ1-5,16,.,.,TRBV6-5,CASSYSAGASNQPQHF,TGTGCCAGCAGTTACTCGGCAGGGGCAAGCAATCAGCCCCAGCATTTT
TRBJ2-1,14,once,.,TRBV11-3,CASSFMGGHNEQFF,TGTGCCAGCAGCTTTATGGGGGGTCACAATGAGCAGTTCTTC
TRBJ1-5,18,.,.,TRBV27,CASSLYIPTGSQNQPQHF,TGTGCCAGCAGCCTATATATCCCCACAGGTTCCCAAAATCAGCCCCAGCATTTT
TRBJ2-7,15,once,.,TRBV5-1,CASSMVGGSVGEQYF,TGCGCCAGCAGCATGGTGGGGGGAAGTGTTGGAGAGCAGTACTTC
TRBJ2-5,16,.,TRBD2,TRBV7-2,CASSSSSGGAQETQYF,TGTGCCAGCAGCTCTTCTAGCGGGGGGGCCCAAGAGACCCAGTACTTC
TRBJ1-2,16,.,.,TRBV5-1,CASSLQPGVYNYGYTF,TGCGCCAGCAGCTTGCAGCCAGGGGTCTATAACTATGGCTACACCTTC
TRBJ1-4,15,.,TRBD1,TRBV5-1,CASSLVGTVNEKLFF,TGCGCCAGCAGCTTGGTAGGGACAGTTAATGAAAAACTGTTTTTT
TRBJ1-4,19,.,.,TRBV19,CASTQERGGPRETNEKLFF,TGTGCCAGTACCCAGGAACGTGGGGGCCCGAGGGAAACTAATGAAAAACTGTTTTTT
TRBJ2-7,13,.,.,TRBV30,CAWRETGFYEQYF,TGTGCCTGGAGGGAAACAGGGTTCTACGAGCAGTACTTC
TRBJ1-4,14,.,.,TRBV6-1,CASSDQGRGEKLFF,TGTGCCAGCAGTGACCAGGGTAGGGGTGAAAAACTGTTTTTT
TRBJ1-6,16,.,TRBD1,TRBV2,CASSKSQGAVNSPLHF,TGTGCCAGCAGCAAATCACAGGGGGCGGTCAATTCACCCCTCCACTTT
TRBJ2-3,13,.,TRBD2,TRBV7-9,CASSFSSGDTQYF,TGTGCCAGCAGCTTTTCTAGCGGAGATACGCAGTATTTT
TRBJ2-5,14,.,.,TRBV7-2,CASSPPDGPETQYF,TGTGCCAGCAGCCCCCCAGATGGCCCAGAGACCCAGTACTTC
TRBJ2-7,15,.,TRBD1,TRBV10-3,CAIRTSGTGAYEQYF,TGTGCCATCAGAACCTCCGGGACAGGGGCCTACGAGCAGTACTTC
TRBJ2-3,17,.,TRBD2,TRBV6-2/TRBV6-3,CASSFARGLAGGDTQYF,TGTGCCAGCAGTTTTGCGAGGGGACTAGCGGGGGGAGATACGCAGTATTTT
TRBJ1-2,14,.,.,TRBV9,CASSGRKQEFGYTF,TGTGCCAGCAGCGGCCGCAAACAGGAGTTTGGCTACACCTTC
TRBJ2-3,19,.,TRBD2,TRBV10-2,CASRATSGGAGRRTDTQYF,TGCGCCAGCAGGGCGACTAGCGGGGGGGCAGGGAGACGCACAGATACGCAGTATTTT
TRBJ2-7,15,once,.,TRBV6-2/TRBV6-3,CASSYSRRGTYEQYF,TGTGCCAGCAGTTACTCGAGACGGGGGACCTACGAGCAGTACTTC
TRBJ2-5,16,.,TRBD2,TRBV5-1,CASRAGTSAIQETQYF,TGCGCCAGCAGGGCCGGGACTAGCGCAATCCAAGAGACCCAGTACTTC
TRBJ1-2,14,.,.,TRBV7-8,CASSFWGGGYGYTF,TGTGCCAGCAGCTTTTGGGGAGGCGGCTATGGCTACACCTTC
TRBJ1-1,13,.,.,TRBV3-1/TRBV3-2,CASSQGGPGEAFF,TGTGCCAGCAGCCAAGGGGGGCCTGGGGAAGCTTTCTTT
TRBJ1-6,15,few,TRBD1,TRBV7-9,CASSTHGQGSSPLHF,TGTGCCAGCAGCACCCACGGACAGGGAAGTTCACCCCTCCACTTT
TRBJ2-1,15,.,TRBD2,TRBV4-1,CASSQVPLGGDEQFF,TGCGCCAGCAGCCAAGTCCCACTGGGGGGGGATGAGCAGTTCTTC
TRBJ1-5,18,once,TRBD1,TRBV6-2/TRBV6-3,CASSPTPPRGDSNQPQHF,TGTGCCAGCAGCCCTACACCACCCAGGGGGGATAGCAATCAGCCCCAGCATTTT
TRBJ1-1,14,.,.,TRBV19,CASSARHLNTEAFF,TGTGCCAGTAGTGCCCGACACTTGAACACTGAAGCTTTCTTT
TRBJ1-3,18,.,TRBD1,TRBV7-9,CASSLSWDSTISGNTIYF,TGTGCCAGCAGCTTATCCTGGGACAGTACCATCTCTGGAAACACCATATATTTT
TRBJ2-1,15,.,.,TRBV7-6,CASSLAGGQVGEQFF,TGTGCCAGCAGCTTAGCCGGGGGTCAAGTAGGTGAGCAGTTCTTC
TRBJ1-1,12,.,.,TRBV12-3/TRBV12-4,CASSYYSALAFF,TGTGCCAGCAGTTACTATTCCGCGTTGGCTTTCTTT
TRBJ2-1,11,.,.,TRBV6-1,CASSDSPSQFF,TGTGCCAGCAGTGATTCCCCCTCGCAGTTCTTC
TRBJ2-3,13,.,.,TRBV5-5,CASSLGGTDTQYF,TGTGCCAGCAGCTTGGGAGGCACAGATACGCAGTATTTT
TRBJ1-6,16,.,TRBD1,TRBV7-9,CASSLPGTGTNSPLHF,TGTGCCAGCAGCTTACCCGGGACAGGGACAAATTCACCCCTCCACTTT